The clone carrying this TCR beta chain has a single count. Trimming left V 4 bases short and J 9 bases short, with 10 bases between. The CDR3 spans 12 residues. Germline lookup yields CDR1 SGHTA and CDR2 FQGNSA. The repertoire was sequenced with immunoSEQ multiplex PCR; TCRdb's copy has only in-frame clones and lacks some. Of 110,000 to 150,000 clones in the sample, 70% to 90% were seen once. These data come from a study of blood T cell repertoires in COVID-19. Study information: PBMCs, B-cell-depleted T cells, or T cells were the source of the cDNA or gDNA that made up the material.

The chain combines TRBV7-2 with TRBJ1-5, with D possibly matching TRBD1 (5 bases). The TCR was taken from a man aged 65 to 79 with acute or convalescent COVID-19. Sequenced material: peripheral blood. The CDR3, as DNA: TGTGCCAGCAGCTCGTCAAGGGGGCCCCAGCATTTT. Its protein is CASSSSRGPQHF.